Shown below are 14 T cell receptor beta chains from a single sample sequenced in a study of T cell responses to AZD1222 COVID-19 vaccine. The data were produced by immunoSEQ multiplex PCR, yet TCRdb's version contains in-frame clones alone and is incomplete. This sample has 250,000 to 300,000 clones, with 90% to 95% found just once. The source material was peripheral blood, sampled 28 days after the second AZD1222 dose. The origin of the receptors is an adult who received the AZD1222 COVID-19 vaccine.

This chain uses TRBV11-2 with TRBJ1-1; possibly TRBD1 for D (5 bases). Trimming stripped 4 bases from V and 5 bases from J, with 14 bases between. In germline, CDR1 is SGHAT, CDR2 FQNNGV. The CDR3 extends over 14 amino acids. CDR3 protein: CASSSLRGGTEAFF. CDR3 coding DNA: TGTGCCAGCAGCTCCCTGAGGGGAGGGACTGAAGCTTTCTTT.

The chain couples TRBV12-3 or TRBV12-4 to TRBJ2-7; D gene ambiguous. Deletions cut 6 bases from V and 4 bases from J, with 7 bases between. The CDR3 contains 11 residues. DNA of the CDR3: TGTGCCAGCAGCCTAGAATACGAGCAGTACTTC. This gives the protein CASSLEYEQYF.

This rearrangement joins TRBV19 to TRBJ2-3; D uncertain. CDR1 is LNHDA, CDR2 SQIVND, per germline (reference sequence). Trimming left V 3 bases short and J 0 bases short, with 19 bases between. This CDR3 has 18 amino acids. The DNA for the CDR3 is TGTGCCAGTAGTATCGGAAAACCCGCCACTCCTAGCACAGATACGCAGTATTTT. This codes for CASSIGKPATPSTDTQYF.

In this sample, this clone turned up once. The V call is TRBV29-1, the J call TRBJ2-4; 9 bases match TRBD1. J lost 5 bases, V lost 7 bases, and 3 bases had no gene match. The CDR3 totals 12 residues. CDR1 is SQVTM and CDR2 is ANQGSEA in the germline V gene. The CDR3 DNA is TGCAGCGCACGACAGGGGGAAAACATTCAGTACTTC. Residues: CSARQGENIQYF.

This chain links TRBV5-1 with TRBJ2-7; D is ambiguous. The CDR3 runs 12 residues. Germline V gives CDR1 SGHRS, CDR2 YFSETQ. V lost 1 base and J lost 2, with 4 bases in between. CDR3 sequence reads: CASSLTPYEQYF. The CDR3 bases are TGCGCCAGCAGCTTGACCCCCTACGAGCAGTACTTC.

The J gene is TRBJ1-5, the V gene TRBV28, with D tentatively TRBD1 (5 bases). Looked up from germline, CDR1 is MDHEN and CDR2 is SYDVKM. The CDR3 is 13 residues long. Trimming removed 7 bases at V and 5 bases at J, with 12 bases between. Here the CDR3 DNA reads TGTGCCAGCACCGGGGGAGGGTATCAGCCCCAGCATTTT. Its translation is CASTGGGYQPQHF.

This chain uses TRBV6-1 with TRBJ2-7; either TRBD1 or TRBD2 may supply D (5 bases each). Trimming stripped 3 bases from V and 0 bases from J, with 9 bases between. There are 14 residues in the CDR3. The V gene's germline CDR1 is MNHNS and CDR2 SASEGT. CDR3: CASSEGPSSYEQYF. CDR3 bases: TGTGCCAGCAGTGAGGGACCGAGCTCCTACGAGCAGTACTTC.

The genes are TRBV6-5 and TRBJ1-1, with D hard to call. V lost 2 bases to trimming and J lost 13 bases, with 20 bases between them. Germline V gives CDR1 MNHEY, CDR2 SVGAGI. The CDR3 is 14 residues long. The CDR3 coding sequence is TGTGCCAGCAGTTACCGGACGTCCCCAGGACTGATTTTCTTT. This translates into CASSYRTSPGLIFF.

This chain joins TRBV15 and TRBJ2-1; TRBD1 matches at 7 bases. Trimming at V came to 3 bases and at J to 8 bases, leaving 13 bases not matched to a gene. This CDR3 comprises 16 residues. The germline CDR1 and CDR2 sequences are LNHNV and YYDKDF (reference sequence). For the CDR3, the DNA is TGTGCCACCAGCAGCCGACAGGGAACAATTGGGGATGAGCAGTTCTTC. Protein sequence: CATSSRQGTIGDEQFF. The variable domain in full, completed from reference TRBV15 and TRBJ2-1, reads DAMVIQNPRYQVTQFGKPVTLSCSQTLNHNVMYWYQQKSSQAPKLLFHYYDKDFNNEADTPDNFQSRRPNTSFCFLDIRSPGLGDTAMYLCATSSRQGTIGDEQFFGPGTRLTVL.

V and J are TRBV18 and TRBJ1-4; perhaps TRBD1 as D (6 bases). Trimming removed 3 bases at V and 0 bases at J, with 14 bases between. CDR1 KGHSH and CDR2 LQKENI come from the germline V gene. This CDR3 is 17 amino acids long. The CDR3 bases are TGTGCCAGCTCACCTCGCTACAGGGATGCAACTAATGAAAAACTGTTTTTT. As protein: CASSPRYRDATNEKLFF.

The J gene is TRBJ1-2, the V gene TRBV6-7; possible D gene TRBD1, 6 bases. TRBV6-7 is an open reading frame, and its role is uncertain. The length of the CDR3 is 17 residues. With 2 bases removed from V and 0 bases from J, the gap between germline ends came to 16 bases. The CDR3 coding sequence is TGTGCCAGCAGTTACCCAGCAGGGGACCGACCTAACTATGGCTACACCTTC. Translation gives CASSYPAGDRPNYGYTF.

This rearrangement joins TRBV30 to TRBJ1-2; TRBD1 is a possible D gene (5 bases). The V gene lost 1 base and the J gene lost 8 bases, with 11 bases spanning the gap. The V gene's germline CDR1 is GTSNPN and CDR2 SVGIG (reference sequence). This CDR3 has 12 amino acids. The CDR3 sequence: CAWSGQGKGYTF. CDR3 DNA sequence: TGTGCCTGGAGTGGTCAGGGCAAAGGCTACACCTTC.

The V and J genes are TRBV21-1 and TRBJ2-3; TRBD2, the table's D call, lacks a check against the DNA. TRBV21-1 constitutes a pseudogene. CDR3 length: 15 residues. The CDR3 nucleotides read TGTGCCAGCAGCAAAGGGGCTAGCGGTACAGATACGCAGTATTTT. Translation: CASSKGASGTDTQYF.

The chain uses TRBV21-1 and TRBJ2-7. TRBV21-1 is a known pseudogene. The CDR3 has 13 residues. CDR3 nucleotide sequence: TGTGCCAGCAGCCATGGGACCTTAGGCGAGCAGTACTTC. Its protein product is CASSHGTLGEQYF.